A single sample is the source of the 9 T cell receptor beta chains below, sequenced in a study of neurological immune-mediated disorders. TCRdb itself ran the 5' RACE reads through MiXCR, one entry per CDR3 protein. Among about 84,000 distinct CDR3 sequences, about a tenth were seen once, and the ten largest hold about 1.7%. Sequenced sample: PBMCs. The source is a man aged 35 to 55 in good health.

The V call is TRBV29-1, the J call TRBJ2-1; 11 nucleotides agree with TRBD1. The CDR3 covers 17 residues. V shed 3 bases and J 6 bases; nucleotides not matched to a gene: 13. CDR1 and CDR2 from the germline V gene are SQVTM and ANQGSEA. This chain's CDR3 is CSVDLLGQGVVVNEQFF. The CDR3 DNA sequence: TGCAGCGTTGACCTCTTGGGACAGGGGGTAGTGGTCAATGAGCAGTTCTTC.

In regard to this clonotype: A clone one base away is much larger, so this may be a read error. The V call is TRBV29-1, the J call TRBJ2-5; D possibly corresponds to TRBD1 (6 bases). In germline, CDR1 is SQVTM, CDR2 ANQGSEA. This CDR3 is 13 amino acids long. Between the trimmed V and J ends, which lost 7 bases and 2 bases, there was a span of 14 bases. The CDR3 DNA reads TGCAGCGCCACTGACAGGCTTCAAGAGACCCAGTACTTC. It specifies CSATDRLQETQYF.

A remark on this clonotype: It may be a read error: a sequence one base away is much more abundant. The chain has TRBV28 and TRBJ2-7; D perhaps matches TRBD2 (5 bases). Trimming removed 10 bases from V and 5 bases from J, with 21 bases in between. This CDR3 has 14 residues. Per the germline V gene, CDR1 is MDHEN and CDR2 is SYDVKM. CDR3 in amino acids: CAITVRDLKDEQYF. CDR3 bases: TGTGCCATCACAGTCCGGGATCTTAAGGACGAGCAGTACTTC.

This clonotype was seen many times. The V call is TRBV7-9, the J call TRBJ2-1; D not certain. This CDR3 spans 13 amino acids. The germline CDR1 and CDR2 sequences are SEHNR and FQNEAQ (reference sequence). Trimming took off 3 bases at V and 8 bases at J, with 11 bases between the two ends. The CDR3 region has the DNA TGTGCCAGCAGCTTTGTCCCGGATGATGAGCAGTTCTTC. This gives the protein CASSFVPDDEQFF.

Many counts were recorded for this clonotype. The rearrangement uses TRBV7-2 and TRBJ2-1, with 7 bases that match TRBD1. The CDR3 is 16 residues long. In germline, CDR1 is SGHTA, CDR2 FQGNSA. J gave up 4 bases and V 5 bases, and 11 bases lay outside the gene matches. CDR3: CASSPSQGVYYNEQFF. In nucleotides, the CDR3 is TGTGCCAGCAGCCCAAGTCAGGGGGTTTATTACAATGAGCAGTTCTTC. The full variable domain, its missing parts supplied by reference TRBV7-2 and TRBJ2-1, is GAGVSQSPSNKVTEKGKDVELRCDPISGHTALYWYRQSLGQGLEFLIYFQGNSAPDKSGLPSDRFSAERTGGSVSTLTIQRTQQEDSAVYLCASSPSQGVYYNEQFFGPGTRLTVL.

This clonotype was seen many times. The chain uses TRBV14 and TRBJ2-7, with 9 bases that match TRBD1. CDR3 length equals 14 residues. Losses at the gene ends were 3 bases for V and 3 bases for J; bases not matched to a gene: 3. Germline V gene data show CDR1 as SGHDN and CDR2 as FVKESK. The CDR3 protein is CASSQQTGGYEQYF. The CDR3 DNA follows: TGTGCCAGCAGCCAGCAGACAGGGGGCTACGAGCAGTACTTC.

Ten or more counts support this clonotype. The chain links TRBV21-1 to TRBJ2-1; TRBD2 reflects the table's D call only, with no check against the DNA. TRBV21-1 is labeled a pseudogene. This CDR3 region has 16 residues. The CDR3 coding sequence is TGTGCCAGCAGCGCCCTCGGGTCCCTCTCCTACAATGAGCAGTTCTTC. This sequence encodes CASSALGSLSYNEQFF.

In its sample, this clonotype was seen many times. The V gene is TRBV21-1, the J gene TRBJ2-2; the DNA was not compared with TRBD2, the D call given in the table. TRBV21-1 is marked as a pseudogene. CDR3 length equals 21 residues. This CDR3 is CASTRRSDNAEREGRVGELFF. The CDR3 coding sequence is TGTGCCAGCACCCGACGATCGGACAACGCCGAGCGGGAGGGCCGGGTCGGGGAGCTGTTTTTT.

This clonotype was counted only a few times. This chain links TRBV27 with TRBJ2-1; D not resolved. This CDR3 is built from 14 residues. Germline assignment: CDR1 MNHEY and CDR2 SMNVEV (reference sequence). V lost 3 bases to trimming and J lost 7 bases, with 13 bases between them. Here the CDR3 DNA reads TGTGCCAGCAGTTTGGGCTTCGTTGCGAATGAGCAGTTCTTC. Translating gives CASSLGFVANEQFF.